The 23 T cell receptor beta chains given below trace back to one sample, sequenced in a study of OX40 agonist ivuxolimab in advanced cancers. Using immunoSEQ multiplex PCR, the repertoire was profiled, and TCRdb retains in-frame clones only, with some absent. This sample has around 41,000 clones, with roughly 90% found just once. Sequencing was performed on CD4+ or CD8+ T cells sorted from blood, taken in a trial of the OX40 agonist ivuxolimab. All receptors come from an adult with an advanced solid tumor such as melanoma, head and neck, liver or kidney cancer.

This clone showed up just a few times. V and J are TRBV28 and TRBJ1-5, with a tentative D call TRBD1 (6 bases). There are 16 residues in the CDR3. V lost 7 bases to trimming and J lost 2 bases, with 18 bases between them. Germline V gives CDR1 MDHEN, CDR2 SYDVKM. CDR3 DNA sequence: TGTGCCAGCAATCCCGGGTCGGGGGCCGGCAATCAGCCCCAGCATTTT. Protein sequence: CASNPGSGAGNQPQHF.

This chain uses TRBV6-1 with TRBJ2-1; D is unresolved. Germline V gene lookup returns CDR1 MNHNS and CDR2 SASEGT. V was clipped by 2 bases and J by 2 bases, with 7 bases between them. This CDR3 has 14 amino acids. CDR3 bases: TGTGCCAGCAGTGAACTCGAGGCCTACAATGAGCAGTTCTTC. Translating gives CASSELEAYNEQFF.

V and J are TRBV29-1 and TRBJ2-5; tentatively, D is TRBD1 or TRBD2 (5 bases each). Germline values: CDR1 SQVTM, CDR2 ANQGSEA. The CDR3 is 15 amino acids. The V gene lost 1 base and the J gene lost 5 bases, with 17 bases spanning the gap. This CDR3 reads CSVEGLGTVRETQYF. Written as DNA, the CDR3 is TGCAGCGTTGAAGGCCTCGGGACGGTTCGGGAGACCCAGTACTTC.

The gene calls are TRBV7-9 and TRBJ2-2; no reliable D call. The CDR3 sequence is 13 residues long. Germline-derived CDR1 and CDR2 are SEHNR and FQNEAQ (reference sequence). Trimming pared 6 bases from V and 6 bases from J, leaving 11 bases between. CDR3 amino acids: CASRGSGAGELFF. The CDR3 nucleotides read TGTGCCAGCAGGGGGTCAGGTGCCGGGGAGCTGTTTTTT.

This clone has a single count. The chain combines TRBV11-3 with TRBJ2-6; D remains ambiguous. This CDR3 region has 15 residues. With 5 bases removed from V and 2 bases from J, the gap between germline ends came to 10 bases. Germline V gene lookup returns CDR1 SGHNT and CDR2 YENEEA. Here the CDR3 DNA reads TGTGCCAGCAGCCTTTCAGGACCTGGGGCCAACGTCCTGACTTTC. Translating it yields CASSLSGPGANVLTF.

This chain uses TRBV27 with TRBJ1-6, with TRBD1 identical over 8 bases. Germline loops: CDR1 MNHEY, CDR2 SMNVEV (reference sequence). This CDR3 is 15 amino acids long. V was clipped by 6 bases and J by 6 bases; unmatched bases: 7. DNA for the CDR3: TGTGCCAGCAGACCCTACAGGGGGGGTAATTCACCCCTCCACTTT. Protein sequence: CASRPYRGGNSPLHF.

The chain recombines TRBV2 with TRBJ2-1; tentatively, D is TRBD1 (6 bases). V dropped 7 bases and J dropped 6 bases, with 19 bases sitting between them. There are 15 residues in the CDR3. CDR1 and CDR2 from the germline V gene are SNHLY and FYNNEI. The CDR3 reads CASTYRALISNEQFF. The CDR3 DNA follows: TGTGCCAGCACCTACAGGGCCCTAATATCCAATGAGCAGTTCTTC. The whole variable domain, filled in from reference TRBV2 and TRBJ2-1, reads EPEVTQTPSHQVTQMGQEVILRCVPISNHLYFYWYRQILGQKVEFLVSFYNNEISEKSEIFDDQFSVERPDGSNFTLKIRSTKLEDSAMYFCASTYRALISNEQFFGPGTRLTVL.

The chain carries TRBV11-2 and TRBJ2-7, with 7 bases aligning to TRBD1. CDR3 size: 13 residues. CDR1 and CDR2 (germline): SGHAT, FQNNGV. Unmatched junction bases numbered 10, after V lost 5 bases and J lost 9 bases. CDR3 sequence (DNA): TGTGCCAGCAGCCTGGGACAGTCTCGGGGGCAGTACTTC. It yields the protein CASSLGQSRGQYF.

V is TRBV5-4 and J is TRBJ1-5; D may be TRBD1 (6 bases). The V end lost 3 bases, the J end lost 6 bases, and 16 bases lay between the germline ends. The V gene's germline CDR1 is SGHNT and CDR2 YYREEE (reference sequence). The CDR3 totals 15 residues. The CDR3, as DNA: TGTGCCAGCAGCTGGGGCCAGGGGAAGGGTCAGCCCCAGCATTTT. Translating it yields CASSWGQGKGQPQHF.

Note on this clone: The junction and the germline gene differ at one end; a read error may be behind it. V gene TRBV11-2 combines with J gene TRBJ1-1; no definite D call. CDR1 SGHAT and CDR2 FQNNGV come from the germline V gene. This CDR3 region has 13 residues. Written as DNA, the CDR3 is TGTGCCAGCAGCTTAGGTTTGAAGACTGAAGCTTTCTTT. Its protein product is CASSLGLKTEAFF.

The chain combines TRBV6-5 with TRBJ2-1; 7 bases line up with TRBD2. Germline assignment: CDR1 MNHEY and CDR2 SVGAGI. J was trimmed by 4 bases and V by 2 bases; bases with no gene match: 5. The CDR3 runs 15 residues. The CDR3 sequence: CASSYGGDQYNEQFF. CDR3 nucleotides: TGTGCCAGCAGTTACGGGGGGGACCAATACAATGAGCAGTTCTTC.

This chain connects TRBV4-1 to TRBJ1-5; no firm D call. The CDR3 covers 15 residues. V dropped 0 bases and J dropped 9 bases, with 15 bases sitting between them. Germline V gene sequence: CDR1 MGHRA, CDR2 YSYEKL. As DNA, the CDR3 is TGCGCCAGCAGCCAAGAGCGGGCAGGTGAGTGGCCCCAGCATTTT. It yields the protein CASSQERAGEWPQHF.

This rearrangement joins TRBV7-2 to TRBJ1-5; no clear D gene. The germline V and J ends were trimmed by 0 bases and 5 bases, with 5 bases remaining between them. Germline lookup yields CDR1 SGHTA and CDR2 FQGNSA. The CDR3 is 13 residues long. The CDR3 DNA reads TGTGCCAGCAGCTTAGCCCACGATCAGCCCCAGCATTTT. Protein sequence: CASSLAHDQPQHF.

This chain joins TRBV2 and TRBJ2-7; D remains ambiguous. CDR1 is SNHLY, CDR2 FYNNEI, per germline. This CDR3 is built from 14 residues. V shed 3 bases and J shed 2 bases, with 11 bases lying between them. CDR3 in DNA: TGTGCCAGCAGTGATTTGCTGCCTGCCTACGAGCAGTACTTC. It is translated as CASSDLLPAYEQYF.

The chain links TRBV7-9 to TRBJ2-5; D is unresolved. The CDR3 covers 15 residues. Looked up from germline, CDR1 is SEHNR and CDR2 is FQNEAQ (reference sequence). The germline V and J ends were trimmed by 4 bases and 0 bases, with 12 bases remaining between them. The CDR3 loop is CASSSQEGNQETQYF. For the CDR3, the DNA is TGTGCCAGCAGCTCCCAGGAAGGGAACCAAGAGACCCAGTACTTC.

In this sample, this clone turned up a few times. The rearrangement links TRBV21-1 to TRBJ2-4; the listed D gene, TRBD2, was not tested against the DNA. TRBV21-1 is a pseudogene. The CDR3 is made up of 16 amino acids. The CDR3 loop reads CASSKALRETKNIQYF. In DNA, the CDR3 is TGTGCCAGCAGCAAAGCGCTCCGAGAAACCAAAAACATTCAGTACTTC.

The chain recombines TRBV5-6 with TRBJ2-4; 11 bases match TRBD2. The J segment lost 0 bases and the V segment lost 4 bases, leaving 12 bases of the junction unmatched. CDR1 is SGHDT and CDR2 is YYEEEE in the germline V gene. The CDR3 totals 19 residues. The CDR3 spells CASSPWTSGPNLAKNIQYF. In nucleotides, the CDR3 is TGTGCCAGCAGCCCTTGGACTAGCGGGCCCAACCTAGCCAAAAACATTCAGTACTTC.

This chain joins TRBV20-1 and TRBJ2-7, with D tentatively TRBD1 (6 bases). The length of the CDR3 is 11 residues. Per the germline V gene, CDR1 is DFQATT and CDR2 is SNEGSKA (reference sequence). Trimming left V 6 bases short and J 3 bases short, with 9 bases between. For the CDR3, the DNA is TGCAGTGCCCGACAGGTCTACGAGCAGTACTTC. Its translation: CSARQVYEQYF.

This rearrangement joins TRBV5-8 to TRBJ1-5, with D perhaps matching TRBD1 (6 bases). Germline V gene data show CDR1 as SGHTS and CDR2 as YDEGEE. This CDR3 contains 15 residues. V gave up 3 bases and J gave up 6 bases, with 16 bases separating them. The CDR3 nucleotides are TGTGCCAGCAGCTGGGGCCAGGGGAAGGGTCAGCCCCAGCATTTT. This gives the protein CASSWGQGKGQPQHF.

The chain is built from TRBV10-2 and TRBJ1-1, with a possible D match to TRBD1 (6 bases). The CDR3 totals 14 residues. Germline V gene data show CDR1 as WSHSY and CDR2 as SAAADI. V was shortened by 5 bases and J by 5 bases, with 15 bases between the two germline ends. The CDR3 reads CASSPRGRGTEAFF. CDR3 nucleotide sequence: TGCGCCAGCAGTCCAAGGGGGAGAGGTACTGAAGCTTTCTTT.

The chain links TRBV6-6 to TRBJ1-5; 9 bases match TRBD1. V shed 5 bases, J shed 3 bases, and the junction held 5 bases outside the gene matches. Germline values: CDR1 MNHNY, CDR2 SVGAGI (reference sequence). The CDR3 consists of 15 residues. The CDR3 sequence: CASSPNRGHNQPQHF. CDR3 DNA sequence: TGTGCCAGCAGTCCCAACAGGGGGCACAATCAGCCCCAGCATTTT.

The chain carries TRBV10-1 and TRBJ2-5; 11 bases agree with TRBD2. V was clipped by 4 bases and J by 9 bases; unmatched bases: 4. Germline-derived CDR1 and CDR2 are WNHNN and SYGVQD (reference sequence). The CDR3 contains 13 residues. CDR3 region: CASSVSGRVAQYF. In nucleotides, the CDR3 is TGCGCCAGCAGTGTTAGCGGGAGGGTGGCCCAGTACTTC.

The chain joins TRBV11-2 to TRBJ2-7; D is possibly TRBD2 (6 bases). V shed 4 bases and J shed 2 bases, with 12 bases lying between them. This CDR3 spans 14 amino acids. Germline lookup yields CDR1 SGHAT and CDR2 FQNNGV. The CDR3 bases are TGTGCCAGCAGCTATGGGAGGACAACCTACGAGCAGTACTTC. It translates to CASSYGRTTYEQYF.